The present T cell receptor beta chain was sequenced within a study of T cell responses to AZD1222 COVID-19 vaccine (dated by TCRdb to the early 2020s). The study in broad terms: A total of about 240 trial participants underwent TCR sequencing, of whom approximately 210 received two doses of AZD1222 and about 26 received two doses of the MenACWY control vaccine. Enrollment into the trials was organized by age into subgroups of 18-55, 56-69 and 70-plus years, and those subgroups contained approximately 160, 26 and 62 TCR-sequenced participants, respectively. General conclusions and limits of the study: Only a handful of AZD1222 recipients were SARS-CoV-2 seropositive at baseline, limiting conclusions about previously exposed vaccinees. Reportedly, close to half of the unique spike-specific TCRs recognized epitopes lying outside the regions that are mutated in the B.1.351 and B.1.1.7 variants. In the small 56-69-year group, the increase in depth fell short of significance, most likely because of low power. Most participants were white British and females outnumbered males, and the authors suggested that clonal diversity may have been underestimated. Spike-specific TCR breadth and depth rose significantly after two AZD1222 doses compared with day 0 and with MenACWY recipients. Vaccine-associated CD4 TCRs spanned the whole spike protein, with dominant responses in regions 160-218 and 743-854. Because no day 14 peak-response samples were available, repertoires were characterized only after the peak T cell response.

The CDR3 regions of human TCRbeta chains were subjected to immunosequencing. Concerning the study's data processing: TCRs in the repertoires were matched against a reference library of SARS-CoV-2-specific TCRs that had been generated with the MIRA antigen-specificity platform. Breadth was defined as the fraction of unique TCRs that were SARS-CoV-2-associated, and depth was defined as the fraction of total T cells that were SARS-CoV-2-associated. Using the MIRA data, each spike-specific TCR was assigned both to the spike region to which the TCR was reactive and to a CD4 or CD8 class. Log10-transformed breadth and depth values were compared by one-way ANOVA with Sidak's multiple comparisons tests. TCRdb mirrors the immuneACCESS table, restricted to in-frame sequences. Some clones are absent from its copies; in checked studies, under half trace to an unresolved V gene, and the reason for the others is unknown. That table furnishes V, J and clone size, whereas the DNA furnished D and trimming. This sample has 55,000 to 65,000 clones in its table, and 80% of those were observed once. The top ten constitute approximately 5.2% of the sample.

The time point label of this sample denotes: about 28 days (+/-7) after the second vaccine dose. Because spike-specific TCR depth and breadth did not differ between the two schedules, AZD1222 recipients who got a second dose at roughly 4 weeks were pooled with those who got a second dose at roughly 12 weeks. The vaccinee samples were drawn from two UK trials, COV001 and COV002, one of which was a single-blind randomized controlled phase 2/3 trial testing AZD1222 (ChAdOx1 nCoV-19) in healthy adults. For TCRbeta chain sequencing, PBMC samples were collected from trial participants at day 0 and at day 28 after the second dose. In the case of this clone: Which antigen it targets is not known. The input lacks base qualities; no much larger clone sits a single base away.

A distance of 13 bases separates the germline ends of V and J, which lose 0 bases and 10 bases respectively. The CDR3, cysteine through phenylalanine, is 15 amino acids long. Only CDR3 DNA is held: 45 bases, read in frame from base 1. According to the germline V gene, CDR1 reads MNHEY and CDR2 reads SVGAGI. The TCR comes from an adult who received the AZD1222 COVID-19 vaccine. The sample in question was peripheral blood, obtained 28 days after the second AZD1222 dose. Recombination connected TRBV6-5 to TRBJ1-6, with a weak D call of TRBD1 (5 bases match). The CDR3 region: CASSYSGGSDSPLHF. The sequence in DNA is TGTGCCAGCAGTTACTCGGGGGGGTCGGACTCACCCCTCCACTTT.